This T cell receptor (beta chain) was captured in a study of STAT3 mutations in large granular lymphocyte leukemia. On the study more broadly: Canonical activating STAT3 mutations were detected in roughly half of the longitudinally sequenced T-LGLL patients. More than half of T-LGLL patients received immunosuppressive therapy.

A word on this clone: Its specificity is not known.

The CDR3 runs to 16 residues. Trimming removed 3 bases at V and 0 bases at J, with 9 bases between. Germline values: CDR1 LNHNV, CDR2 YYDKDF (reference sequence). Profiling relied on immunoSEQ multiplex PCR, and the TCRdb table lists in-frame clones only, not all of them. The sample lists more than 4,500 clones; 77% were seen once. Regarding the study as a whole: Some patients had dominant TCR clones larger than their STAT3 mutant burden. In T-cell large granular lymphocyte leukemia, about half of patients showed multiple immunodominant subclonotypes.

Sample: peripheral blood mononuclear cells. This receptor was obtained from a man aged 35 to 55 with T-cell large granular lymphocyte leukemia. Some clones in this sample may be carry-over from other donors' samples. This sequence joins TRBV15 and TRBJ2-6; D gene ambiguous. CDR3 loop: CATSSDRSSGANVLTF. The CDR3 region has the DNA TGTGCCACCAGCAGTGACCGTAGCTCTGGGGCCAACGTCCTGACTTTC.